Detailed here is one T cell receptor (beta chain). What antigen it recognizes has not been identified. No much larger clonotype is one base removed from it; base qualities were not supplied. The sample is drawn from a study of blood T cell repertoires in COVID-19 (dated by TCRdb to 2020 to 2022). As for the study more broadly: Samples from collaborators originated in the United States, Italy and Spain and spanned both the acute and convalescent phases of COVID-19. The prospective study material was composed of cDNA or gDNA derived from T cells, B-cell-depleted T cells, or PBMCs. Samples came from the ongoing ImmuneRACE study (first 160 participants) plus 1,254 subjects from 6 global collaborators. Where HLA class I and class II types were available, the types were taken from metadata supplied by the sample provider, not from assay-based typing. A de-identified subject ID, COVID-19 status, age in years and sex were almost always included in the sample metadata. The repertoires were released in a freely available public database intended as a resource for research on the immune response to SARS-CoV-2. Subjects who had been exposed to COVID-19, were actively infected with it, or had recovered from it provided the deeply sampled blood TCRbeta repertoires that made up the dataset. Overall study results and their limits: How much clinical and demographic metadata was included differed by source and by participant, and the metadata was provided uncurated.

V is shortened by 6 bases, J by 4 bases, and the region joining them spans 7 bases. The CDR3, from cysteine to phenylalanine, totals 11 residues. This entry keeps only the CDR3 DNA: 33 bases, framed from base 1. The germline V gene supplies CDR1 MNHEY and CDR2 SVGEGT. The immunoSEQ Assay, a bias-controlled multiplex PCR, was used to amplify TCRbeta CDR3 regions from genomic DNA. Regarding the original processing steps: The number of nucleated cells in each sample was estimated by amplification of reference gene primers within the assay. To quantify the absolute abundance of each unique TCRbeta CDR3 rearrangement, sequence reads were collapsed and filtered. For each sample, productive Simpson clonality was calculated as the square root of Simpson's diversity index over productive rearrangements. Held by TCRdb, this immuneACCESS table contains in-frame sequences only and omits some clones. Under half of the omission traces to an unresolved V gene where checked; the cause of the rest is unknown. The V and J calls and clone size were taken over from that table, and D and trimming were inferred from the DNA. The sample yields about 160,000 clones; about 80% were counted once. Of the sample, nearly 3.5% is held by the ten largest clones.

Enrolling through a virtual design, the prospective study's participants ranged in age from about 18 to 89 years and lived across 20 to 25 United States geographic areas. To assign participants to cohorts, the prospective study relied on clinical history that participants themselves reported in a screening survey and a study questionnaire. For ImmuneRACE Cohort 3, a participant was defined as recovered based on two consecutive negative NP/OP PCR tests, clearance by a healthcare professional, or resolution of symptoms. In the prospective study, whole blood, serum and a nasopharyngeal or oropharyngeal swab were collected from each participant by mobile phlebotomists. Over a 2-month period, participants in the prospective study had the option of providing additional blood draws and questionnaires. Before DNA extraction, blood samples from the prospective study were shipped at room temperature or frozen.

Here the chain combines TRBV6-2 or TRBV6-3 and TRBJ2-7; the D gene assignment is ambiguous. This clonotype was sampled from a woman aged 55-70 years who had recovered from COVID-19. Sequenced sample: PBMCs or T cells enriched from blood (not recorded which). CDR3 protein: CASSPRYEQYF. The DNA reads TGTGCCAGCAGCCCACGGTACGAGCAGTACTTC.